These T cell receptor beta chains were read from a single sample in a study of CD8 T cells in Susac syndrome. TCRdb analysed the immunoSEQ multiplex PCR reads with MiXCR anew, one entry per CDR3 protein. Among about 130,000 distinct CDR3 sequences listed, roughly 96% were seen once. Sequencing used CD4+ T cells from PBMCs. These TCRs come from a human donor in good health. Each CDR3 is given with its conserved first and last residue. Each record gives: J gene, D gene, V gene, clone size, CDR3 DNA, CDR3 protein. A D gene is named only where the DNA matches it firmly. Size tells how often a clone was seen (once, few, many) or the class of an expanded clone, and some rows leave it out.

TRBJ2-7 - TRBV28 - TGTGCCAGCAGTTTTGAGCCCTACGAGCAGTACTTC CASSFEPYEQYF
TRBJ2-7 - TRBV7-2 - TGTGCCAGCAGCTTACAGTCCCTGGCATCCTACGAGCAGTACTTC CASSLQSLASYEQYF
TRBJ1-1 TRBD1 TRBV29-1 - TGCAGCGTCGGACAGGTGAACACTGAAGCTTTCTTT CSVGQVNTEAFF
TRBJ2-1 TRBD2 TRBV3-1 - TGTGCCAGCAGCCAAGATTTCCTAGCGGGAGGAGGTGAGCAGTTCTTC CASSQDFLAGGGEQFF
TRBJ1-1 - TRBV12-3/TRBV12-4 - TGTGCCAGCATCGAACTACGGAACACTGAAGCTTTCTTT CASIELRNTEAFF
TRBJ2-5 - TRBV29-1 - TGCAGCGTTGAAAGGTCTGTACAAGAGACCCAGTACTTC CSVERSVQETQYF
TRBJ2-7 - TRBV27 - TGTGCCAGCAGTTTAAATGCTTGGGCCTTGAACGAGCAGTACTTC CASSLNAWALNEQYF
TRBJ2-5 TRBD2 TRBV15 - TGTGCCACCAGCAGAGCAGCGGGGGAGACCCAGTACTTC CATSRAAGETQYF
TRBJ2-6 - TRBV2 - TGTGCCAGCAATCAACTGGCTGGGGCCAACGTCCTGACTTTC CASNQLAGANVLTF
TRBJ2-6 - TRBV18 once TGTGCCAGCTCACCAGGAGTAGTAGCCTCTGGGGCCAACGTCCTGACTTTC CASSPGVVASGANVLTF
TRBJ2-5 - TRBV28 - TGTGCCAGCAGTTTAACGAGGACGGGGACCCAGTACTTC CASSLTRTGTQYF
TRBJ2-5 TRBD2 TRBV20-1 - TGCAGTGCTAGATCTACGAAGGGCGGGAGGGGCGAGACCCAGTACTTC CSARSTKGGRGETQYF
TRBJ2-1 TRBD2 TRBV27 few TGTGCCAGCAGTTTGGGACTAGCGTACAATGAGCAGTTCTTC CASSLGLAYNEQFF
TRBJ2-1 - TRBV18 - TGTGCCAGCTCACCCAGACTAGGGGGTAATGAGCAGTTCTTC CASSPRLGGNEQFF
TRBJ1-3 - TRBV29-1 - TGCAGCGTCGCTGATGCCGGAAACACCATATATTTT CSVADAGNTIYF
TRBJ2-3 TRBD2 TRBV12-3/TRBV12-4 - TGTGCCAGCAGCCCCAAATCTAGCGGAACCACAGATACGCAGTATTTT CASSPKSSGTTDTQYF
TRBJ2-1 - TRBV9 - TGTGCCAGCAGCGTAGGTAGGGGGGGGGACCTCCCGCAGTTCTTC CASSVGRGGDLPQFF